What follows is one T cell receptor beta chain and its context. No antigen is known for it. This specimen belongs to a study of shared clonotypes between healthy human individuals. Overall study: Donors, aged 18 to 49, were a couple of women and a few men. Study-wide findings and caveats: At large depth, rarefaction still showed sorted-subset sequencing to be incomplete.

Each subset's genomic DNA was shared equally among a number of immunoSEQ plates. Sequencing was performed with immunoSEQ multiplex PCR; in TCRdb, only in-frame clones are kept and a portion is missing. The repertoire holds approximately 2,000,000 clones, approximately 90% seen once, with 0.37% in the top ten. This CDR3 contains 13 residues. Trimming removed 1 base from V and 12 bases from J; junction bases left unmatched: 6. Per germline, CDR1 LGHNA and CDR2 YSLEER. The sequence was collected from a man aged 18 to 35 in good health. Some clones in this sample may be carry-over from other donors' samples. This sequence joins TRBV4-3 and TRBJ2-1; the match to TRBD2 covers 7 bases. The sequencing sample was made of naive CD4+ T cells from PBMCs. Subset reported: CD45RA+ positively selected. CDR3: CASSQGPGLMQFF. CDR3 nucleotides: TGCGCCAGCAGCCAAGGGCCGGGACTAATGCAGTTCTTC.